One and the same sample provided the 31 T cell receptor beta chains below, sequenced in a study of blood T cell repertoires in COVID-19. Data came from immunoSEQ multiplex PCR; TCRdb stores just in-frame clones and leaves some out. The table lists some 200,000 clones, 80% to 90% of them singletons. The sequencing input was peripheral blood. The source of these receptors is an elderly woman with COVID-19, enrolled during active disease.

The rearrangement uses TRBV20-1 and TRBJ2-7, with 8 bases lining up with TRBD2. The CDR3 runs 14 residues. Germline CDR1 and CDR2: DFQATT and SNEGSKA (reference sequence). V lost 3 bases and J lost 7; bases outside the gene matches: 11. The CDR3 DNA follows: TGCAGTGCTAGTCCCAGCGGGGGCCACAGAGAGCAGTACTTC. It codes for CSASPSGGHREQYF.

The V call is TRBV5-1, the J call TRBJ2-1; 7 nucleotides agree with TRBD1. Trimming cost V 4 bases and J 7 bases; bases outside gene matches: 2. CDR3 length: 12 residues. CDR1 is SGHRS and CDR2 is YFSETQ in the germline V gene. The CDR3 sequence is CASSPQGNEQFF. The CDR3, as DNA: TGCGCCAGCAGCCCACAGGGGAATGAGCAGTTCTTC.

In this sample, this clone turned up once. This rearrangement joins TRBV7-3 to TRBJ2-1; 9 nucleotides align to TRBD1. The CDR3 spans 13 residues. Germline loops: CDR1 SGHTA, CDR2 FQGTGA. V lost 3 bases to trimming and J lost 15 bases; unmatched junction nucleotides: 9. The CDR3 loop is CASSFGGQGGVFF. In DNA form, the CDR3 reads TGTGCCAGCAGCTTTGGGGGACAGGGAGGGGTGTTCTTC. The whole variable domain, remainder taken from reference TRBV7-3 and TRBJ2-1, is GAGVSQTPSNKVTEKGKYVELRCDPISGHTALYWYRQSLGQGPEFLIYFQGTGAADDSGLPNDRFFAVRPEGSVSTLKIQRTERGDSAVYLCASSFGGQGGVFFGPGTRLTVL.

J is TRBJ1-2 and V is TRBV18; 9 positions match TRBD1. This CDR3 region has 15 residues. V trimming: 4 bases; J trimming: 6 bases; junction bases outside the gene matches: 9. Germline-derived CDR1 and CDR2 are KGHSH and LQKENI. This CDR3 is CASSLSRDRVDGYTF. In DNA form, the CDR3 reads TGTGCCAGCTCACTAAGCCGGGACAGGGTGGATGGCTACACCTTC.

Here the CDR3 reads CASSEDRLSNEKLFF. The DNA of the CDR3 is TGCGCCAGCAGCGAAGACAGGCTATCTAATGAAAAACTGTTTTTT. The V call is TRBV5-1, the J call TRBJ1-4; possibly TRBD1 for D (6 bases). Germline assignment: CDR1 SGHRS and CDR2 YFSETQ. The CDR3 contains 15 residues. V shed 4 bases and J shed 3 bases, with 13 bases lying between them. Full variable domain (rest looked up from reference TRBV5-1 and TRBJ1-4): KAGVTQTPRYLIKTRGQQVTLSCSPISGHRSVSWYQQTPGQGLQFLFEYFSETQRNKGNFPGRFSGRQFSNSRSEMNVSTLELGDSALYLCASSEDRLSNEKLFFGSGTQLSVL.

V and J are TRBV5-1 and TRBJ1-2; D is uncertain. V was clipped by 4 bases and J by 4 bases, with 11 bases between them. This CDR3 has 13 amino acids. Germline CDR1 SGHRS, CDR2 YFSETQ. The CDR3 DNA is TGCGCCAGCAGCCGGACTGAAACCTATGGCTACACCTTC. This gives the protein CASSRTETYGYTF.

This rearrangement joins TRBV6-6 to TRBJ2-7; 9 bases are a match to TRBD1. The CDR3 has 15 amino acids. Trimming at V came to 5 bases and at J to 2 bases, leaving 7 bases not matched to a gene. Germline-derived CDR1 and CDR2 are MNHNY and SVGAGI (reference sequence). CDR3 in DNA: TGTGCCAGCAGTATGGGACAGGGTGTGACCTACGAGCAGTACTTC. Encoded protein: CASSMGQGVTYEQYF.

The chain is built from TRBV18 and TRBJ1-1; the D gene is possibly TRBD1 (6 bases). V lost 3 bases and J lost 3, with 17 bases in between. The CDR3 has 16 residues. Per germline, CDR1 KGHSH and CDR2 LQKENI. The CDR3 spells CASSPSRTASDTEAFF. As DNA, the CDR3 is TGTGCCAGCTCACCGTCGAGGACAGCTTCGGACACTGAAGCTTTCTTT.

This sequence joins TRBV29-1 and TRBJ2-3; unclear D gene. The CDR3 extends over 12 amino acids. In germline, CDR1 is SQVTM, CDR2 ANQGSEA. V was trimmed by 7 bases and J by 4 bases, leaving 12 bases between them. This chain's CDR3 is CSGDTGPDTQYF. The CDR3 DNA reads as TGCAGCGGTGACACTGGGCCAGATACGCAGTATTTT.

J is TRBJ2-7 and V is TRBV2; 9 positions match TRBD1. V was clipped by 4 bases and J by 5 bases; unmatched bases: 9. This CDR3 spans 15 amino acids. The V gene's germline CDR1 is SNHLY and CDR2 FYNNEI. The CDR3 nucleotides are TGTGCCAGCAGTGTGGCGGGACAGGGTTCCCACGAGCAGTACTTC. This sequence encodes CASSVAGQGSHEQYF.

V and J are TRBV18 and TRBJ2-5; the D gene is possibly TRBD2 (5 bases). Germline CDR1 KGHSH, CDR2 LQKENI. Trimming took off 3 bases at V and 5 bases at J, with 13 bases between the two ends. The CDR3 runs 14 residues. The CDR3 nucleotides are TGTGCCAGCTCACCGACTACCTACGGGGAGACCCAGTACTTC. The encoded protein is CASSPTTYGETQYF.

The chain couples TRBV13 to TRBJ1-2, with D possibly matching TRBD1 (6 bases). The CDR3 loop spans 15 amino acids. Trimming left V 3 bases short and J 7 bases short, with 18 bases between. Germline V CDR1 and CDR2: PRHDT, FYEKMQ (reference sequence). The CDR3 region is CASSFLDRSGGGYTF. The CDR3 DNA reads TGTGCCAGCAGCTTCCTTGACAGGTCTGGGGGTGGCTACACCTTC.

CDR3 in amino acids: CASRTGGNTGELFF. In DNA, the CDR3 is TGCGCCAGCAGGACAGGGGGGAACACCGGGGAGCTGTTTTTT. The chain is built from TRBV10-2 and TRBJ2-2, with 9 positions matching TRBD1. Per the germline V gene, CDR1 is WSHSY and CDR2 is SAAADI. V was clipped by 6 bases and J by 1 base; unmatched bases: 0. The CDR3 extends over 14 amino acids.

V gene TRBV5-6 combines with J gene TRBJ2-3; 8 nucleotides agree with TRBD2. V dropped 5 bases and J dropped 5; count of bases not matched to a gene: 13. The CDR3 contains 16 residues. Germline lookup yields CDR1 SGHDT and CDR2 YYEEEE. CDR3: CASRRAGSGGRDTQYF. Written as DNA, the CDR3 is TGTGCCAGCAGGAGGGCCGGCAGCGGGGGCAGAGATACGCAGTATTTT.

V is TRBV6-5 and J is TRBJ2-7; TRBD2 is a possible D gene (5 bases). Germline V gene lookup returns CDR1 MNHEY and CDR2 SVGAGI. With 7 bases removed from V and 0 bases from J, the gap between germline ends came to 16 bases. The CDR3 extends over 15 amino acids. In DNA, the CDR3 is TGTGCCAGCACCCCGGAGGAGGCCAGCTCCTACGAGCAGTACTTC. Translation gives CASTPEEASSYEQYF.

The chain uses TRBV6-5 and TRBJ1-2; D is ambiguous. Per germline, CDR1 MNHEY and CDR2 SVGAGI. This CDR3 has 15 residues. V was cut by 0 bases and J by 5 bases, with 13 bases left in between. The CDR3 nucleotides read TGTGCCAGCAGTTACTCCCCACCGGGCGGGTATGGCTACACCTTC. Its translation: CASSYSPPGGYGYTF.

The rearrangement links TRBV30 to TRBJ2-5; TRBD2 is a possible D gene (5 bases). The CDR3 totals 16 residues. With 0 bases removed from V and 9 bases from J, the gap between germline ends came to 23 bases. Germline-derived CDR1 and CDR2 are GTSNPN and SVGIG (reference sequence). The CDR3 nucleotides read TGTGCCTGGAGTGTACGTCGGGGAGCGGAAAAAGGCCCCCAGTACTTC. It codes for CAWSVRRGAEKGPQYF.

The V gene is TRBV5-8, the J gene TRBJ2-7; the D is unclear. V was pared by 7 bases and J by 2 bases, with 13 bases between. Germline V lookup: CDR1 SGHTS, CDR2 YDEGEE. The CDR3 is 13 amino acids. This CDR3 is CASANELTYEQYF. The CDR3 nucleotides are TGTGCCAGCGCGAACGAACTCACCTACGAGCAGTACTTC.

This chain uses TRBV5-1 with TRBJ2-5, with TRBD2 matching over 7 bases. Germline loops: CDR1 SGHRS, CDR2 YFSETQ. The CDR3 sequence is 16 residues long. The trim removed 1 base at V and 7 bases at J, leaving 13 bases unmatched. The CDR3 region is CASSLPRGVNVRTQYF. CDR3 DNA: TGCGCCAGCAGCTTGCCCCGGGGGGTCAATGTTCGGACCCAGTACTTC.

The chain joins TRBV28 to TRBJ2-7; 11 bases are a match to TRBD1. The CDR3 spans 14 residues. J lost 2 bases, V lost 5 bases, and 2 bases had no gene match. Germline CDR1 MDHEN, CDR2 SYDVKM. CDR3 in DNA: TGTGCCAGCAGTGGACAGGGGGCTCCCTACGAGCAGTACTTC. Translating gives CASSGQGAPYEQYF.

The V and J genes are TRBV29-1 and TRBJ1-2, with D unresolved. V was cut by 6 bases and J by 2 bases, with 16 bases left in between. The CDR3 sequence is 14 residues long. Germline V gives CDR1 SQVTM, CDR2 ANQGSEA. The CDR3: CSVEQGLSNYGYTF. CDR3 sequence (DNA): TGCAGCGTAGAACAAGGACTAAGCAACTATGGCTACACCTTC.

This rearrangement joins TRBV5-1 to TRBJ2-1; 8 nucleotides line up with TRBD1. V dropped 3 bases and J dropped 7; count of bases not matched to a gene: 9. The germline gives CDR1 SGHRS, CDR2 YFSETQ. The CDR3 runs to 15 residues. The CDR3, as DNA: TGCGCCAGCAGCTCCGACAGGGGTGATGTTAATGAGCAGTTCTTC. Amino acids: CASSSDRGDVNEQFF.

The chain joins TRBV7-2 to TRBJ1-6, with 7 bases identical to TRBD1. V shed 5 bases, J shed 7 bases, and the junction held 5 bases outside the gene matches. This CDR3 region has 14 residues. Germline V gene lookup returns CDR1 SGHTA and CDR2 FQGNSA. The CDR3 DNA reads as TGTGCCAGCAGCCTGGACAGGCGAAATTCACCCCTCCACTTT. It codes for CASSLDRRNSPLHF.

This sequence joins TRBV5-1 and TRBJ2-1, with 9 bases aligning to TRBD1. Per the germline V gene, CDR1 is SGHRS and CDR2 is YFSETQ. Trimming at V came to 0 bases and at J to 3 bases, leaving 4 bases not matched to a gene. The CDR3 is 16 amino acids. The CDR3 nucleotides are TGCGCCAGCAGCTTGGAACCGGGACAGGGCTACAATGAGCAGTTCTTC. As protein: CASSLEPGQGYNEQFF.

The genes are TRBV2 and TRBJ2-7; 10 nucleotides line up with TRBD1. The V gene's germline CDR1 is SNHLY and CDR2 FYNNEI. The V segment lost 6 bases and the J segment 7 bases; nucleotides outside the gene matches: 12. CDR3 length equals 15 residues. CDR3 nucleotide sequence: TGTGCCAGCAGAAACACCCCGGGACAGGGGAGGGAGCAGTACTTC. It specifies CASRNTPGQGREQYF.

This chain links TRBV5-6 with TRBJ2-2, with TRBD1 as a possible D gene (6 bases). Trimming removed 4 bases at V and 1 base at J, with 14 bases between. Germline V lookup: CDR1 SGHDT, CDR2 YYEEEE. The CDR3 is made up of 16 amino acids. The CDR3 DNA reads as TGTGCCAGCAGCCCCGGGACAAACCTGAACACCGGGGAGCTGTTTTTT. It translates to CASSPGTNLNTGELFF.

The chain carries TRBV7-2 and TRBJ1-2, with a weak D call TRBD1 (5 bases). V was shortened by 2 bases and J by 5 bases, with 12 bases between the two germline ends. Germline-derived CDR1 and CDR2 are SGHTA and FQGNSA. This CDR3 spans 14 amino acids. CDR3 nucleotide sequence: TGTGCCAGCAGCTTACCCGGACAAGTATATGGCTACACCTTC. Protein product: CASSLPGQVYGYTF. The variable domain in full, with the rest retrieved from reference TRBV7-2 and TRBJ1-2, is GAGVSQSPSNKVTEKGKDVELRCDPISGHTALYWYRQSLGQGLEFLIYFQGNSAPDKSGLPSDRFSAERTGGSVSTLTIQRTQQEDSAVYLCASSLPGQVYGYTFGSGTRLTVV.

The chain recombines TRBV6-4 with TRBJ2-3, with D perhaps matching TRBD2 (5 bases). The germline CDR1 and CDR2 sequences are MRHNA and SNTAGT. Trimming left V 2 bases short and J 9 bases short, with 12 bases between. This CDR3 comprises 13 residues. The DNA of the CDR3 is TGTGCCAGCAGTGACGAGGGCAAAGGGACGCAGTATTTT. Translating gives CASSDEGKGTQYF.

This chain connects TRBV18 to TRBJ2-7; TRBD1 aligns across 7 bases. Trimming cost V 5 bases and J 6 bases; bases outside gene matches: 10. CDR3 length: 14 residues. CDR1 is KGHSH and CDR2 is LQKENI in the germline V gene. CDR3 loop: CASSTLTGPGEQYF. The CDR3 DNA sequence: TGTGCCAGCTCAACGTTGACAGGGCCTGGCGAGCAGTACTTC.

The chain is built from TRBV21-1 and TRBJ1-2; the table's D call, TRBD1, has no DNA check behind it. TRBV21-1 counts as a pseudogene. The CDR3 has 18 residues. In nucleotides, the CDR3 is TGTGCCAGCAGCAAAGCACCCAGACAGGAGGCTTCCAACTATGGCTACACCTTC. This codes for CASSKAPRQEASNYGYTF.

In DNA, the CDR3 is TGTGCCAGCAGTACCCTCGACAGGCCCGGAGAGACCCAGTACTTC. Translated, it gives CASSTLDRPGETQYF. The chain joins TRBV7-2 to TRBJ2-5; weak D call: TRBD1 (6 bases). The germline CDR1 and CDR2 sequences are SGHTA and FQGNSA. The ends were cut back, 6 bases at V and 4 bases at J, with 18 bases in the middle. CDR3 length equals 15 residues.